The 16 T cell receptor beta chains given below trace back to one sample, sequenced in a study of shared clonotypes between healthy human individuals. The table came from immunoSEQ multiplex PCR; TCRdb's copy has only in-frame clones and leaves some out. The sample yields around 2.5 million clones, under 95% seen once. Input material: naive CD4+ T cells from PBMCs. As to subset: CD45RA+ positively selected. All receptors derive from a young man in good health. Some clones in this sample may be carry-over from other donors' samples.

This chain connects TRBV19 to TRBJ2-7; TRBD2 matches 8 bases. V trimming: 1 base; J trimming: 2 bases; junction bases outside the gene matches: 4. Germline assignment: CDR1 LNHDA and CDR2 SQIVND (reference sequence). The CDR3 loop spans 15 amino acids. The CDR3 loop is CASSIAAGGAYEQYF. DNA of the CDR3: TGTGCCAGTAGTATAGCTGCGGGAGGCGCCTACGAGCAGTACTTC.

The chain uses TRBV9 and TRBJ1-1; no reliable D call. The V end was cut by 5 bases, the J end by 11 bases, with 19 bases between. CDR1 and CDR2 from the germline V gene are SGDLS and YYNGEE. This CDR3 is 13 amino acids long. The CDR3 bases are TGTGCCAGCAGTCCCGTATCGGGGTTTCGCGCTTTCTTT. Protein: CASSPVSGFRAFF.

The CDR3 reads CASEVRGGANVLTF. The CDR3 region has the DNA TGTGCCAGCGAGGTGAGGGGTGGGGCCAACGTCCTGACTTTC. The gene calls are TRBV2 and TRBJ2-6; D assignment may be TRBD1 or TRBD2 (5 bases each). Germline-derived CDR1 and CDR2 are SNHLY and FYNNEI. Between the trimmed V and J ends, which lost 8 bases and 3 bases, there was a span of 11 bases. The CDR3 contains 14 residues. Variable domain in full (rest from reference TRBV2 and TRBJ2-6): EPEVTQTPSHQVTQMGQEVILRCVPISNHLYFYWYRQILGQKVEFLVSFYNNEISEKSEIFDDQFSVERPDGSNFTLKIRSTKLEDSAMYFCASEVRGGANVLTFGAGSRLTVL.

This chain uses TRBV5-1 with TRBJ2-6; D call uncertain. Germline V gene lookup returns CDR1 SGHRS and CDR2 YFSETQ. The CDR3 consists of 17 residues. V was shortened by 0 bases and J by 0 bases, with 10 bases between the two germline ends. CDR3 residues: CASSLDRRISGANVLTF. The CDR3 DNA sequence: TGCGCCAGCAGCTTGGACCGACGGATCTCTGGGGCCAACGTCCTGACTTTC.

The rearrangement uses TRBV4-3 and TRBJ2-7; D unclear. The germline V gene has CDR1 LGHNA and CDR2 YSLEER. The CDR3 runs 16 residues. V gave up 1 base and J gave up 4 bases, with 17 bases separating them. The CDR3 is CASSQGPQPGTYEQYF. CDR3 bases: TGCGCCAGCAGCCAAGGGCCCCAACCTGGCACATACGAGCAGTACTTC.

The gene calls are TRBV19 and TRBJ2-7; 7 bases fit TRBD2. Germline V gives CDR1 LNHDA, CDR2 SQIVND (reference sequence). The CDR3 runs to 13 residues. The V and J ends lost 6 bases and 2 bases, in that order; junction bases with no gene match: 4. The CDR3 region is CASRSGGAYEQYF. The CDR3 DNA reads TGTGCCAGTAGATCGGGGGGAGCCTACGAGCAGTACTTC.

Concerning this clone itself: This same CDR3 is encoded by further DNA sequences in the sample. CDR3 in DNA: TGCGCCAGCAGCTTGGGGGACGCATACAATGAGCAGTTCTTC. Translating gives CASSLGDAYNEQFF. The chain employs TRBV5-1 and TRBJ2-1; tentatively, D is TRBD1 or TRBD2 (5 bases each). Germline values: CDR1 SGHRS, CDR2 YFSETQ. Between the trimmed V and J ends, which lost 0 bases and 4 bases, there was a span of 8 bases. The CDR3 spans 14 residues.

The rearrangement joins TRBV28 to TRBJ1-5; no reliable D call. With 2 bases removed from V and 3 bases from J, the gap between germline ends came to 8 bases. Germline assignment: CDR1 MDHEN and CDR2 SYDVKM. The CDR3 covers 14 residues. The CDR3, as DNA: TGTGCCAGCAGTTTAGTGGCAAACAATCAGCCCCAGCATTTT. As protein: CASSLVANNQPQHF.

The V call is TRBV10-3, the J call TRBJ1-1; 7 positions agree with TRBD1. Germline V gene sequence: CDR1 ENHRY, CDR2 SYGVKD. The CDR3 is 14 residues long. Germline trimming cut 11 bases from V and 5 bases from J; bases unmatched to any gene: 14. The DNA of the CDR3 is TGTGCCGCATCAGGGAGCAGGGGGGAGACTGAAGCTTTCTTT. As protein: CAASGSRGETEAFF.

This clone came up once. The chain is built from TRBV11-2 and TRBJ2-7; 9 bases align to TRBD1. The CDR3 has 15 residues. V trimming: 6 bases; J trimming: 5 bases; junction bases outside the gene matches: 11. Germline loops: CDR1 SGHAT, CDR2 FQNNGV. This CDR3 reads CASSPLQGARNEQYF. The DNA of the CDR3 is TGTGCCAGCAGTCCCCTACAGGGGGCTCGGAACGAGCAGTACTTC.

Comment on this clone: Other DNA variants within this sample encode the same CDR3. The J gene is TRBJ2-1, the V gene TRBV18; D gene uncertain. The CDR3 contains 15 residues. V lost 3 bases, J lost 0 bases, and 9 bases lay in between. Germline V gene data show CDR1 as KGHSH and CDR2 as LQKENI. The CDR3 nucleotides are TGTGCCAGCTCACCGGACGGCTTCTCCTACAATGAGCAGTTCTTC. It translates to CASSPDGFSYNEQFF.

In the case of this clone: Other DNA sequences within the sample encode an identical CDR3. V gene TRBV6-6 combines with J gene TRBJ2-5; 9 bases are shared with TRBD2. This CDR3 has 15 amino acids. The junction had 4 bases not matched to a gene; V was cut back by 0 bases and J by 5 bases. Germline CDR1 and CDR2: MNHNY and SVGAGI (reference sequence). The DNA of the CDR3 is TGTGCCAGCAGTTACTCGAGCCTAGCGGGGGAGACCCAGTACTTC. Its translation: CASSYSSLAGETQYF.

J is TRBJ1-3 and V is TRBV11-2; D might be TRBD1 (5 bases). Trimming removed 4 bases at V and 0 bases at J, with 10 bases between. The CDR3 is 15 residues long. Germline CDR1 is SGHAT and CDR2 is FQNNGV. The CDR3 region has the DNA TGTGCCAGCAGCTCCCCAGGGAGCTCTGGAAACACCATATATTTT. Protein product: CASSSPGSSGNTIYF.

CDR3 residues: CASSHPSVPYNEQFF. As DNA, the CDR3 is TGCGCCAGCAGCCATCCTAGCGTCCCCTACAATGAGCAGTTCTTC. V usage is TRBV4-1 and J usage is TRBJ2-1, with a weak D call TRBD2 (6 bases). V was trimmed by 3 bases and J by 2 bases, leaving 11 bases between them. The CDR3 totals 15 residues. The germline V gene encodes CDR1 MGHRA and CDR2 YSYEKL.

V is TRBV10-1 and J is TRBJ2-7, with no clear D. Germline lookup yields CDR1 WNHNN and CDR2 SYGVQD (reference sequence). CDR3 size: 12 residues. The V gene lost 3 bases and the J gene lost 2 bases, with 5 bases spanning the gap. The CDR3 sequence is CASSDSTYEQYF. The CDR3 nucleotides are TGCGCCAGCAGTGACAGTACCTACGAGCAGTACTTC.

This clone was observed a few times. The chain joins TRBV18 to TRBJ2-4; TRBD1 matches 7 bases. With V trimmed by 2 bases and J by 2 bases, 9 bases remained unmatched. CDR3 length: 17 amino acids. The germline CDR1 and CDR2 sequences are KGHSH and LQKENI. CDR3 amino acids: CASSPLTGSGTKNIQYF. CDR3 in DNA: TGTGCCAGCTCACCATTGACAGGGAGTGGAACCAAAAACATTCAGTACTTC.